A selection of T cell receptor beta chains follows, all from one sample in a study of identical twins. TCRdb re-derived calls from the 5' RACE reads in MiXCR, one entry per CDR3 protein. Altogether about 520,000 distinct CDR3 sequences are present, less than 25% being singletons, with the ten largest covering around 1%. The data were also submitted as part of a second study, on T cells expressing NK-cell markers.

The sequenced material came from CD4+ T cells sorted from blood. Every receptor here comes from a woman between 18 and 30 years old in good health. The conserved cysteine and the conserved F or W are not part of the CDR3 here.

TRBV6-2/TRBV6-3	TRBJ2-1	ASTDRAGTRRNNEQF
TRBV10-1	TRBJ2-5	ASTSGAGETQY
TRBV6-1	TRBJ2-7	ASSPYRDRSYEQY
TRBV5-1	TRBJ2-3	ASSTTTELTDTQY
TRBV20-1	TRBJ2-3	SARKLGRTSTDTQY
TRBV4-3	TRBJ2-5	ASSQVSERETQY
TRBV12-3/TRBV12-4	TRBJ2-2	ASSRDPYTGELF
TRBV25-1	TRBJ2-5	ASSDDRGGETQY
TRBV20-1	TRBJ2-5	SASPVSGGRQETQY
TRBV20-1	TRBJ1-1	SASQGLGTEAF
TRBV9	TRBJ2-2	ASSPPGFPPNTGELF
TRBV11-2	TRBJ2-3	ASSYVDYSTDTQY
TRBV29-1	TRBJ2-1	SAPGKFMSGSGIVNEQF
TRBV20-1	TRBJ2-7	SATIPGTGGEQY
TRBV30	TRBJ1-1	ACLPRNTEAF
TRBV13	TRBJ2-7	ASSSGTDRYEQY